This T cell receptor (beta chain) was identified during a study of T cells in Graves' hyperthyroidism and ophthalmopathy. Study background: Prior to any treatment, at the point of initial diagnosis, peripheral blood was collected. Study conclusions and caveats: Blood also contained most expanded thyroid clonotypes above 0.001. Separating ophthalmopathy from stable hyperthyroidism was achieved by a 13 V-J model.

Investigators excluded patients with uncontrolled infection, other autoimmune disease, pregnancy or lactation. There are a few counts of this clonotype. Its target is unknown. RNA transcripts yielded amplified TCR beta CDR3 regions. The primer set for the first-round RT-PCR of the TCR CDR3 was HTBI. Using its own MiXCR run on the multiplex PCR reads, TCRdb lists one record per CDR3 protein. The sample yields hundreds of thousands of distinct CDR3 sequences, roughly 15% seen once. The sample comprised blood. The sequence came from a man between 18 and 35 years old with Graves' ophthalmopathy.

CDR3 sequence: CASSASTPYIRSYNEQFF. The CDR3 DNA sequence: TGTGCCAGCTCAGCCTCTACACCCTACATTCGGAGCTACAATGAGCAGTTCTTC. The rearrangement links TRBV18 to TRBJ2-1; no clear D. Germline CDR1 KGHSH, CDR2 LQKENI. Trimming stripped 5 bases from V and 3 bases from J, with 23 bases between. The CDR3 spans 18 residues.